The 14 T cell receptor beta chains below were found in one sample sequenced in a study of shared clonotypes between healthy human individuals. TCRdb keeps only in-frame clones here, not all; method: immunoSEQ multiplex PCR. This table has 650,000 to 750,000 clones, 55% to 75% appearing once. Sequenced: memory CD4+ T cells sorted from blood. The subset: CD45RA-negative fraction. These receptor sequences come from a woman younger than 45 in good health.

The chain couples TRBV15 to TRBJ1-1; possible D gene TRBD1, 6 bases. Between the trimmed V and J ends, which lost 7 bases and 5 bases, there was a span of 20 bases. The CDR3 sequence is 15 residues long. Germline V gene lookup returns CDR1 LNHNV and CDR2 YYDKDF (reference sequence). The CDR3 DNA follows: TGTGCCACCACGGGGGGCCAGGGAGGATGGACTGAAGCTTTCTTT. It is translated as CATTGGQGGWTEAFF.

This clone was counted between two and nine times. This chain connects TRBV28 to TRBJ2-2, with D hard to call. The CDR3 is made up of 12 amino acids. Trimming took 8 bases from V and 4 from J, leaving 8 bases between them. CDR1 and CDR2 (germline): MDHEN, SYDVKM. The DNA of the CDR3 is TGTGCCAGCGTCGGGTCCACCGGGGAGCTGTTTTTT. Protein sequence: CASVGSTGELFF.

With respect to this clone: The junction shows a germline mismatch at one end, possibly a read error. The chain joins TRBV28 to TRBJ2-7, with 8 positions matching TRBD1. CDR1 is MDHEN, CDR2 SYDVKM, per germline. The CDR3 has 11 residues. CDR3 bases: TGTGCCAGCAGAATTCCGGGACAGGATAGCTTC. Translating it yields CASRIPGQDSF. Based on the CDR3 plus reference TRBV28 and TRBJ2-7, the full variable domain is DVKVTQSSRYLVKRTGEKVFLECVQDMDHENMFWYRQDPGLGLRLIYFSYDVKMKEKGDIPEGYSVSREKKERFSLILESASTNQTSMYLCASRIPGQDSFGPGTRLTVT.

This chain links TRBV2 with TRBJ1-2, with D uncertain. There are 12 residues in the CDR3. Deletions cut 6 bases from V and 5 bases from J, with 10 bases between. Germline loops: CDR1 SNHLY, CDR2 FYNNEI. The CDR3 sequence: CASSLRGYGYTF. CDR3 DNA: TGTGCCAGCAGCTTGCGGGGATATGGCTACACCTTC.

About this clone itself: In the same sample, other DNA sequences code for this CDR3. The chain carries TRBV7-2 and TRBJ2-1, with TRBD2 identical over 15 bases. This CDR3 has 18 amino acids. Looked up from germline, CDR1 is SGHTA and CDR2 is FQGNSA. V lost 5 bases to trimming and J lost 6 bases; unmatched junction nucleotides: 11. The CDR3 DNA reads TGTGCCAGCAGCCTGCGGACTAGCGGGAGGGCCCTGGGCAATGAGCAGTTCTTC. Translated, it gives CASSLRTSGRALGNEQFF.

CDR3 bases: TGTGCCAGTAGCTTACAGGGTCCCTACACCGGGGAGCTGTTTTTT. It encodes CASSLQGPYTGELFF. The rearrangement joins TRBV19 to TRBJ2-2, with D perhaps TRBD1 (6 bases). V lost 6 bases and J lost 3, with 14 bases in between. The CDR3 loop spans 15 amino acids. CDR1 is LNHDA and CDR2 is SQIVND in the germline V gene (reference sequence).

The genes are TRBV28 and TRBJ2-3; D not certain. Trimming shortened V by 6 bases and J by 2 bases, and 12 bases separated the two germline ends. This CDR3 spans 14 amino acids. CDR1 and CDR2 from the germline V gene are MDHEN and SYDVKM. The CDR3 nucleotides are TGTGCCAGCAGCCGTCCACCATCCACAGATACGCAGTATTTT. This encodes CASSRPPSTDTQYF.

This clone turned up a few times. This chain links TRBV27 with TRBJ1-5; D possibly corresponds to TRBD1 (6 bases). The germline V gene has CDR1 MNHEY and CDR2 SMNVEV (reference sequence). The CDR3 loop spans 13 amino acids. V was shortened by 8 bases and J by 4 bases, with 12 bases between the two germline ends. CDR3 sequence: CASGRTANQPQHF. CDR3 DNA sequence: TGTGCCAGCGGACGGACAGCTAATCAGCCCCAGCATTTT.

The chain carries TRBV5-8 and TRBJ2-7; 7 bases are a match to TRBD1. Germline CDR1 reads SGHTS; CDR2 reads YDEGEE. This CDR3 has 13 residues. V lost 4 bases, J lost 5 bases, and 6 bases stayed unmatched. CDR3: CASSLRGLDEQYF. The CDR3 bases are TGTGCCAGCAGCCTGAGGGGGCTCGACGAGCAGTACTTC. Full variable domain (outside the CDR3, taken from reference TRBV5-8 and TRBJ2-7): EAGVTQSPTHLIKTRGQQATLRCSPISGHTSVYWYQQALGLGLQFLLWYDEGEERNRGNFPPRFSGRQFPNYSSELNVNALELEDSALYLCASSLRGLDEQYFGPGTRLTVT.

The chain links TRBV7-3 to TRBJ1-1, with 8 bases lining up with TRBD1. From germline, CDR1 is SGHTA and CDR2 FQGTGA. CDR3 size: 13 residues. J gave up 7 bases and V 3 bases, and 4 bases lay outside the gene matches. Written as DNA, the CDR3 is TGTGCCAGCAGCTTCAGGGGGCAGGGTGAAGCTTTCTTT. Its translation: CASSFRGQGEAFF.

The chain recombines TRBV4-1 with TRBJ1-1; 10 bases match TRBD1. With 3 bases clipped from V and 11 bases from J, the junction kept 12 bases outside the gene matches. The CDR3 is made up of 15 amino acids. CDR1 is MGHRA, CDR2 YSYEKL, per germline. The CDR3 nucleotides are TGCGCCAGCAGCCACTCCCGTGACAGGGGGCGTAACGCTTTCTTT. Protein product: CASSHSRDRGRNAFF.

The chain is built from TRBV13 and TRBJ1-2, with a possible D match to TRBD1 (6 bases). The V gene's germline CDR1 is PRHDT and CDR2 FYEKMQ (reference sequence). The ends were cut back, 5 bases at V and 5 bases at J, with 15 bases in the middle. CDR3 length: 14 amino acids. CDR3 loop: CASSLKDSEYGYTF. The CDR3 bases are TGTGCCAGCAGCCTAAAGGACAGCGAGTATGGCTACACCTTC.

Of note for this clone: This may be a read error: a much more frequent sequence differs by one nucleotide. The chain recombines TRBV6-6 with TRBJ2-3; D not resolved. Germline CDR1 is MNHNY and CDR2 is SVGAGI (reference sequence). The CDR3 contains 11 residues. V was shortened by 4 bases and J by 4 bases, with 3 bases between the two germline ends. For the CDR3, the DNA is TGTGCCAGCAGTTTTTCAGATACGCAGTATTTT. Translation: CASSFSDTQYF.

The chain couples TRBV13 to TRBJ1-1; no clear D gene. The CDR3 has 17 amino acids. CDR1 is PRHDT and CDR2 is FYEKMQ in the germline V gene (reference sequence). The V and J ends lost 4 bases and 0 bases respectively, with 18 bases between them. CDR3 sequence (DNA): TGTGCCAGCAGCTCAACACGAACCTCCGACGTGAACACTGAAGCTTTCTTT. This sequence encodes CASSSTRTSDVNTEAFF.